This T cell receptor (beta chain) was documented in a study of T-cell memory formation after mild COVID-19. TCR alpha and TCR beta cDNA libraries with sample barcodes and UMIs came from 5'RACE using constant-segment primers. From the 5' RACE reads, TCRdb called clonotypes with MiXCR, one entry per CDR3 protein. The sample includes about 90,000 distinct CDR3 sequences, around 15% of them seen just once. This clonotype was detected many times. Trimming took off 6 bases at V and 0 bases at J, with 21 bases between the two ends. The length of the CDR3 is 18 residues. Germline lookup yields CDR1 MNHEY and CDR2 SVGAGI.

Sequencing input: PBMCs or a T cell subset sorted from them (not recorded which). The chain carries TRBV6-5 and TRBJ2-4; D is possibly TRBD1 (6 bases). The TCR originated in a man between 18 and 29 years old who had mild COVID-19 (a few samples of this study predate the infection). Cell type and time point are not known. CDR3 bases: TGTGCCAGCAGCCCGGGACAACCTATCTTCGTAGCCAAAAACATTCAGTACTTC. Its protein is CASSPGQPIFVAKNIQYF.